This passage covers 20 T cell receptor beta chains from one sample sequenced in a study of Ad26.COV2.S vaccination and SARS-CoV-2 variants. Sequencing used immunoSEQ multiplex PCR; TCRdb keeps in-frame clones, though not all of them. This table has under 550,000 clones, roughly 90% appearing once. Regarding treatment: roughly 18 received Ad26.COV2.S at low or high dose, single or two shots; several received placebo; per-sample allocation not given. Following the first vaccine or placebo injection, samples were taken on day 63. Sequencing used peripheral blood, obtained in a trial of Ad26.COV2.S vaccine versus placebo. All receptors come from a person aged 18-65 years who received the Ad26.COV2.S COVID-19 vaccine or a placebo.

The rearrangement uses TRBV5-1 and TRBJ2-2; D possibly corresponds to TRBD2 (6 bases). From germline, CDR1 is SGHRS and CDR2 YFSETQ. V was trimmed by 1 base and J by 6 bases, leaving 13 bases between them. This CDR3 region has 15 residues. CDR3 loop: CASSLRESRPGELFF. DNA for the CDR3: TGCGCCAGCAGCTTGCGGGAGAGCCGGCCCGGGGAGCTGTTTTTT. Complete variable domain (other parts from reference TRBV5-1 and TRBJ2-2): KAGVTQTPRYLIKTRGQQVTLSCSPISGHRSVSWYQQTPGQGLQFLFEYFSETQRNKGNFPGRFSGRQFSNSRSEMNVSTLELGDSALYLCASSLRESRPGELFFGEGSRLTVL.

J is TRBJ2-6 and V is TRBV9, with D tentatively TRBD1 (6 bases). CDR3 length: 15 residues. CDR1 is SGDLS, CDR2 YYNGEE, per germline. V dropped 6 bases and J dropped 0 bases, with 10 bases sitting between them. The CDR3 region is CASTGQSSGANVLTF. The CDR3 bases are TGTGCCAGCACCGGACAGAGCTCTGGGGCCAACGTCCTGACTTTC.

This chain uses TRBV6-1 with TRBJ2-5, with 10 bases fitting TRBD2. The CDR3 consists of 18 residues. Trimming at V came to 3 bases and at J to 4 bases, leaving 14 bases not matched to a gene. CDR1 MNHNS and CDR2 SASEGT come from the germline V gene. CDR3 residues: CASSDLVTAGGQVETQYF. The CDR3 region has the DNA TGTGCCAGCAGTGACCTCGTAACAGCGGGGGGGCAGGTAGAGACCCAGTACTTC.

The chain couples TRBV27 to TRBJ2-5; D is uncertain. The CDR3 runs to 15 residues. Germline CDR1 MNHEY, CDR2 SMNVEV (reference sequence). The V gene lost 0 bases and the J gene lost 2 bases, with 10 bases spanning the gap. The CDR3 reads CASSLSGPRQETQYF. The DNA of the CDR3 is TGTGCCAGCAGTTTATCCGGTCCGCGACAAGAGACCCAGTACTTC.

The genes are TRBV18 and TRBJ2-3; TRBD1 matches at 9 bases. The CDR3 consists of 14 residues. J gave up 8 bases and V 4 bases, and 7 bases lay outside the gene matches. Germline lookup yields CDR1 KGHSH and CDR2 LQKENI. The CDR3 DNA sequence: TGTGCCAGCTCACTAAGGACAGGGGAGGTTACGCAGTATTTT. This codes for CASSLRTGEVTQYF.

CDR3 coding DNA: TGTGCCAGCAGCAGGGGAACCTACAATGAGCAGTTCTTC. This translates into CASSRGTYNEQFF. V and J are TRBV6-5 and TRBJ2-1, with D maybe TRBD1 (6 bases). Trimming took off 6 bases at V and 2 bases at J, with 8 bases between the two ends. This CDR3 is built from 13 residues. Germline V gene sequence: CDR1 MNHEY, CDR2 SVGAGI.

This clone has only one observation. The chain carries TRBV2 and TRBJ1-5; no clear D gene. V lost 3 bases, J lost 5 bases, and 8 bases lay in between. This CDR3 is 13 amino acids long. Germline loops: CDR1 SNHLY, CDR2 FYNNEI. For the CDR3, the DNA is TGTGCCAGCAGTGACGGCGGAGATCAGCCCCAGCATTTT. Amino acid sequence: CASSDGGDQPQHF.

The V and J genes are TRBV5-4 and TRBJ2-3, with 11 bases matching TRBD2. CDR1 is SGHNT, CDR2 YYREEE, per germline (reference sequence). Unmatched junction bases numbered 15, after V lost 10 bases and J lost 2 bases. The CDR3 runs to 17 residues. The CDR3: CARAGGLAGGSTDTQYF. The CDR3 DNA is TGTGCCCGCGCCGGGGGGCTAGCGGGGGGATCCACAGATACGCAGTATTTT.

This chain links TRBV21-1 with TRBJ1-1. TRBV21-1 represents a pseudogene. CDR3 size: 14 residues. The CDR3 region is CASRVGEGRTEAFF. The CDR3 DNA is TGTGCCAGCAGGGTGGGGGAGGGGCGCACTGAAGCTTTCTTT.

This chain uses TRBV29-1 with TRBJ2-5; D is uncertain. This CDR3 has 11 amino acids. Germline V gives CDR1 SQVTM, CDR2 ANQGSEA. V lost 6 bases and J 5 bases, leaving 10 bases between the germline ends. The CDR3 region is CSVVHRETQYF. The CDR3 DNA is TGCAGCGTAGTTCACCGGGAGACCCAGTACTTC. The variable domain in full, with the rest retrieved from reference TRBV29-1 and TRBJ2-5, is SAVISQKPSRDICQRGTSLTIQCQVDSQVTMMFWYRQQPGQSLTLIATANQGSEATYESGFVIDKFPISRPNLTFSTLTVSNMSPEDSSIYLCSVVHRETQYFGPGTRLLVL.

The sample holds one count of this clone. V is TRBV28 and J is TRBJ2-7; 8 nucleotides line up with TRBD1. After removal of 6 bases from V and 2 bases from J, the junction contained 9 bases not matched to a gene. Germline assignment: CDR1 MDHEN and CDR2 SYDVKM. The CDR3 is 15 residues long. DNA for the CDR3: TGTGCCAGCAGCCAACCGGGACAGGTCCCCTACGAGCAGTACTTC. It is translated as CASSQPGQVPYEQYF.

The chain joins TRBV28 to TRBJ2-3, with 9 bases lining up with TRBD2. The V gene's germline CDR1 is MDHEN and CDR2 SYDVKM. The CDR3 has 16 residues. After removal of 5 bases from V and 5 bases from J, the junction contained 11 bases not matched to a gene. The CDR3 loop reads CASSGSVRGGLDTQYF. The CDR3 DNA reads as TGTGCCAGCAGTGGCTCTGTGCGGGGGGGGTTAGATACGCAGTATTTT. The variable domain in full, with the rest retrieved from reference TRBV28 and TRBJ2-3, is DVKVTQSSRYLVKRTGEKVFLECVQDMDHENMFWYRQDPGLGLRLIYFSYDVKMKEKGDIPEGYSVSREKKERFSLILESASTNQTSMYLCASSGSVRGGLDTQYFGPGTRLTVL.

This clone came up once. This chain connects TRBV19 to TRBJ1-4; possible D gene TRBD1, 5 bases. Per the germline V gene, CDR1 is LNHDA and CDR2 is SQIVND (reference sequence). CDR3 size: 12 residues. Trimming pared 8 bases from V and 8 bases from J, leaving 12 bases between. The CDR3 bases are TGTGCCAGTTCTTACGGGGGAGAAAAACTGTTTTTT. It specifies CASSYGGEKLFF.

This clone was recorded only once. The CDR3 reads CAISESSGPTDTQYF. DNA of the CDR3: TGTGCCATCAGTGAGTCTAGCGGGCCCACAGATACGCAGTATTTT. The gene calls are TRBV10-3 and TRBJ2-3; 7 positions match TRBD2. J lost 2 bases, V lost 0 bases, and 2 bases had no gene match. The CDR3 spans 15 residues. Germline V gene lookup returns CDR1 ENHRY and CDR2 SYGVKD.

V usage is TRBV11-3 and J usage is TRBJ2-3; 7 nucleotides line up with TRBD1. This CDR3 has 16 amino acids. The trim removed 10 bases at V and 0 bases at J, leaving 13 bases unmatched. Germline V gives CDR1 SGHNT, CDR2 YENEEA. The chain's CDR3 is CATRGQWASSTDTQYF. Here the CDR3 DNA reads TGTGCCACGAGGGGACAGTGGGCCTCTAGCACAGATACGCAGTATTTT.

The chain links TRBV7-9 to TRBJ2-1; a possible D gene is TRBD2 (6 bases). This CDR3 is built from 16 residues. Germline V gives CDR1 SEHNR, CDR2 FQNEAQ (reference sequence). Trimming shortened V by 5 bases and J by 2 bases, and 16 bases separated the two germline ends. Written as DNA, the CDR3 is TGTGCCAGCAGCCCCTGGGGTAGCGGAGCCTACAATGAGCAGTTCTTC. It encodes CASSPWGSGAYNEQFF.

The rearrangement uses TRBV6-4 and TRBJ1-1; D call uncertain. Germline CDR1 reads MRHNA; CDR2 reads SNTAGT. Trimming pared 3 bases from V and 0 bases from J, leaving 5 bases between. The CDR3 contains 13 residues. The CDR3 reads CASSEGMNTEAFF. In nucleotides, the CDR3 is TGTGCCAGCAGTGAAGGGATGAACACTGAAGCTTTCTTT.

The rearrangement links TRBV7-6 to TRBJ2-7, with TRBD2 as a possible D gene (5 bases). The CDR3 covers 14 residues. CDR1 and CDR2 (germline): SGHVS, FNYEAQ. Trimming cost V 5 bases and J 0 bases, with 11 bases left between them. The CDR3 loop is CASSPTGSSYEQYF. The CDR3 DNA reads TGTGCCAGCAGCCCCACGGGGAGCTCCTACGAGCAGTACTTC.

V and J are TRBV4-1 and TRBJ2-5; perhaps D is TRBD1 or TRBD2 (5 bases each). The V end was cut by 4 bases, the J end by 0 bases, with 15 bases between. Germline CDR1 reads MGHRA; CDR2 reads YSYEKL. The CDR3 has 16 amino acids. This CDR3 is CASSRAPGTYQETQYF. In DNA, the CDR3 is TGCGCCAGCAGCCGTGCCCCGGGGACGTACCAAGAGACCCAGTACTTC.

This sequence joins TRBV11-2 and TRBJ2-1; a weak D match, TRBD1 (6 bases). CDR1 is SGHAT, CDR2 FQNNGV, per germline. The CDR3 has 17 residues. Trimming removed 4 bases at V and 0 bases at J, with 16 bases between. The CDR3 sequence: CASSSGTGIGSYNEQFF. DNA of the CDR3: TGTGCCAGCAGCTCGGGAACAGGGATAGGCTCCTACAATGAGCAGTTCTTC.